A single sample gave rise to the 25 T cell receptor beta chains below, sequenced in a study of shared clonotypes between healthy human individuals. Measured with immunoSEQ multiplex PCR; TCRdb has only the in-frame clones, and not every one. The data show about 990,000 clones, about 80% seen once. The sample comprised memory CD4+ T cells from PBMCs. Noted subset: CD45RA-negative fraction. The receptor source for this set is a man aged 18 to 29 in good health. Some clones in this sample may be carry-over from other donors' samples.

The chain couples TRBV7-8 to TRBJ2-5; 7 positions agree with TRBD1. In germline, CDR1 is SGHVS, CDR2 FQNEAQ. The CDR3 sequence is 15 residues long. V shed 2 bases, J shed 1 base, and the junction held 4 bases outside the gene matches. The CDR3 coding sequence is TGTGCCAGCAGCTTACCCAGGGGGATCCAAGAGACCCAGTACTTC. Translating it yields CASSLPRGIQETQYF.

The rearrangement joins TRBV5-6 to TRBJ2-1; no reliable D call. Germline loops: CDR1 SGHDT, CDR2 YYEEEE. V was cut by 7 bases and J by 4 bases, with 18 bases left in between. The CDR3 is made up of 15 amino acids. The DNA for the CDR3 is TGTGCCAGCTCCGTAGGCCCGGCGTCGTACAATGAGCAGTTCTTC. Its protein is CASSVGPASYNEQFF.

This chain uses TRBV7-2 with TRBJ2-5; D gene uncertain. V was cut by 5 bases and J by 5 bases, with 15 bases left in between. The CDR3 loop spans 14 amino acids. Germline CDR1 and CDR2: SGHTA and FQGNSA. CDR3 loop: CASSPRTASETQYF. CDR3 nucleotide sequence: TGTGCCAGCAGCCCGCGGACCGCCTCGGAGACCCAGTACTTC.

The DNA of the CDR3 is TGTGCCAGCAGAAAGTATCAGGAAAGCTCCTACGAGCAGTACTTC. Translated: CASRKYQESSYEQYF. The V and J genes are TRBV6-1 and TRBJ2-7; D gene uncertain. Per the germline V gene, CDR1 is MNHNS and CDR2 is SASEGT. Trimming took 6 bases from V and 0 from J, leaving 15 bases between them. This CDR3 has 15 residues.

This chain links TRBV5-1 with TRBJ1-1; possibly TRBD1 for D (6 bases). There are 16 residues in the CDR3. Per the germline V gene, CDR1 is SGHRS and CDR2 is YFSETQ. The V end was cut by 3 bases, the J end by 4 bases, with 19 bases between. CDR3 residues: CASSYLVGARGTEAFF. CDR3 coding DNA: TGCGCCAGCAGCTATCTCGTGGGGGCCCGGGGCACTGAAGCTTTCTTT.

V gene TRBV9 combines with J gene TRBJ1-3; D is ambiguous. Trimming stripped 0 bases from V and 4 bases from J, with 11 bases between. The CDR3 loop spans 15 amino acids. Germline CDR1 is SGDLS and CDR2 is YYNGEE. The DNA for the CDR3 is TGTGCCAGCAGCGTAGCGCGGGGAAGGGGAAACACCATATATTTT. It is translated as CASSVARGRGNTIYF. Based on the CDR3 plus reference TRBV9 and TRBJ1-3, the full variable domain is DSGVTQTPKHLITATGQRVTLRCSPRSGDLSVYWYQQSLDQGLQFLIQYYNGEERAKGNILERFSAQQFPDLHSELNLSSLELGDSALYFCASSVARGRGNTIYFGEGSWLTVV.

As to this clone: One end of the junction fails to match germline, which may point to a read error. Distinct nucleotide sequences in the sample also encode this CDR3. The rearrangement joins TRBV2 to TRBJ1-5, with 7 bases that match TRBD1. The CDR3 loop spans 13 amino acids. The germline V gene has CDR1 SNHLY and CDR2 FYNNEI. The CDR3 bases are TGTGCCAGCAGGGACAGGAGCAATCAGCCCCAGCACTTT. Its protein is CASRDRSNQPQHF.

This chain connects TRBV18 to TRBJ1-1, with TRBD1 identical over 9 bases. The trim removed 4 bases at V and 1 base at J, leaving 1 base unmatched. CDR3 size: 14 residues. CDR1 is KGHSH, CDR2 LQKENI, per germline. The CDR3 loop is CASSRDRENTEAFF. The CDR3 bases are TGTGCCAGCTCACGGGACAGGGAGAACACTGAAGCTTTCTTT.

The V call is TRBV29-1, the J call TRBJ1-1; 7 bases line up with TRBD1. CDR1 SQVTM and CDR2 ANQGSEA come from the germline V gene. J gave up 6 bases and V 1 base, and 2 bases lay outside the gene matches. This CDR3 region has 12 residues. In DNA form, the CDR3 reads TGCAGCGTTGAAGCGCAGGGGGCTGAAGCTTTCTTT. This encodes CSVEAQGAEAFF.

This chain uses TRBV5-1 with TRBJ2-5; 9 nucleotides match TRBD1. V lost 1 base and J lost 5; bases outside the gene matches: 6. The V gene's germline CDR1 is SGHRS and CDR2 YFSETQ. CDR3 size: 15 residues. As DNA, the CDR3 is TGCGCCAGCAGCTTGTACGATGGACAGGGGGAGACCCAGTACTTC. Protein: CASSLYDGQGETQYF.

The V gene is TRBV6-6, the J gene TRBJ1-5, with 8 bases fitting TRBD1. J gave up 2 bases and V 5 bases, and 5 bases lay outside the gene matches. Germline loops: CDR1 MNHNY, CDR2 SVGAGI (reference sequence). The CDR3 runs 15 residues. CDR3 residues: CASSIDRGGNQPQHF. The CDR3 DNA reads TGTGCCAGCAGTATAGACAGGGGTGGCAATCAGCCCCAGCATTTT.

This chain's CDR3 is CASSYPRGGYNEQFF. The CDR3 DNA follows: TGTGCCAGCAGTTACCCTAGAGGGGGCTACAATGAGCAGTTCTTC. This chain uses TRBV6-6 with TRBJ2-1, with D perhaps TRBD1 (6 bases). This CDR3 spans 15 amino acids. V lost 2 bases and J lost 3, with 11 bases in between. CDR1 MNHNY and CDR2 SVGAGI come from the germline V gene (reference sequence).

The chain has TRBV7-3 and TRBJ2-1, with 8 positions matching TRBD2. Germline CDR1 SGHTA, CDR2 FQGTGA. V shed 1 base and J 7 bases; nucleotides not matched to a gene: 9. The CDR3 runs to 16 residues. The CDR3 protein is CASSLMGSGSQNEQFF. In DNA, the CDR3 is TGTGCCAGCAGCTTAATGGGGAGCGGGAGTCAGAATGAGCAGTTCTTC.

V and J are TRBV4-2 and TRBJ1-5, with D hard to call. Germline values: CDR1 LGHNA, CDR2 YNFKEQ. The V gene lost 2 bases and the J gene lost 5 bases, with 7 bases spanning the gap. The CDR3 consists of 13 residues. CDR3 amino acids: CASSQLVDQPQHF. CDR3 DNA sequence: TGTGCCAGCAGCCAACTGGTTGATCAGCCCCAGCATTTT.

V is TRBV28 and J is TRBJ2-2; D uncertain. The V end was cut by 5 bases, the J end by 6 bases, with 16 bases between. The CDR3 has 15 amino acids. Germline V gives CDR1 MDHEN, CDR2 SYDVKM. CDR3 loop: CASSRAGRLSGELFF. CDR3 in DNA: TGTGCCAGCAGTCGGGCAGGCCGGTTATCCGGGGAGCTGTTTTTT.

The table lists this clone with a few counts. The chain uses TRBV29-1 and TRBJ1-1; D perhaps matches TRBD1 (6 bases). The CDR3 loop spans 15 amino acids. V shed 4 bases and J shed 3 bases, with 18 bases lying between them. Germline-derived CDR1 and CDR2 are SQVTM and ANQGSEA. The CDR3 loop is CSVAGGGSVDTEAFF. CDR3 nucleotide sequence: TGCAGCGTTGCCGGGGGCGGGAGTGTTGACACTGAAGCTTTCTTT.

This clone was counted only a few times. The chain links TRBV28 to TRBJ2-3; D is ambiguous. This CDR3 contains 17 residues. Per the germline V gene, CDR1 is MDHEN and CDR2 is SYDVKM. Trimming removed 2 bases at V and 0 bases at J, with 15 bases between. CDR3 region: CASSLRRSSSSTDTQYF. CDR3 nucleotides: TGTGCCAGCAGTTTACGCCGTAGCTCCTCTAGCACAGATACGCAGTATTTT.

V usage is TRBV2 and J usage is TRBJ2-3; D call uncertain. This CDR3 region has 12 residues. Germline assignment: CDR1 SNHLY and CDR2 FYNNEI. Deletions cut 8 bases from V and 5 bases from J, with 11 bases between. The chain's CDR3 is CASSRYQDTQYF. The CDR3 DNA reads TGTGCCAGCTCTAGGTATCAAGATACGCAGTATTTT.

V is TRBV2 and J is TRBJ2-3, with 8 nucleotides matching TRBD1. J gave up 2 bases and V 5 bases, and 6 bases lay outside the gene matches. The CDR3 is 15 amino acids. Germline assignment: CDR1 SNHLY and CDR2 FYNNEI. As DNA, the CDR3 is TGTGCCAGCAGTACGACAGGGGTTTCCACAGATACGCAGTATTTT. It encodes CASSTTGVSTDTQYF.

The chain links TRBV5-4 to TRBJ1-2; tentatively, D is TRBD1 (6 bases). The CDR3 loop spans 15 amino acids. Germline CDR1 is SGHNT and CDR2 is YYREEE (reference sequence). Trimming removed 4 bases at V and 0 bases at J, with 13 bases between. This chain's CDR3 is CASSVRGEANYGYTF. The CDR3 DNA is TGTGCCAGCAGCGTGAGGGGGGAGGCTAACTATGGCTACACCTTC. Full variable domain (missing parts from reference TRBV5-4 and TRBJ1-2): ETGVTQSPTHLIKTRGQQVTLRCSSQSGHNTVSWYQQALGQGPQFIFQYYREEENGRGNFPPRFSGLQFPNYSSELNVNALELDDSALYLCASSVRGEANYGYTFGSGTRLTVV.

The table lists this clone with a count of one. The sample contains more than one DNA sequence encoding this CDR3. The gene calls are TRBV5-1 and TRBJ2-5; 7 bases match TRBD1. The CDR3 contains 15 residues. CDR1 SGHRS and CDR2 YFSETQ come from the germline V gene. Trimming took 0 bases from V and 5 from J; bases not matched to a gene: 7. The chain's CDR3 is CASSLDRGRGETQYF. CDR3 nucleotides: TGCGCCAGCAGCTTGGATAGGGGGCGCGGGGAGACCCAGTACTTC.

V is TRBV5-1 and J is TRBJ2-5; D unresolved. The CDR3 runs 12 residues. The germline V gene encodes CDR1 SGHRS and CDR2 YFSETQ. V was clipped by 4 bases and J by 2 bases, with 6 bases between them. CDR3 sequence (DNA): TGCGCCAGCAGCCCCGGGCAAGAGACCCAGTACTTC. As protein: CASSPGQETQYF. The whole variable domain, filled in from reference TRBV5-1 and TRBJ2-5, reads KAGVTQTPRYLIKTRGQQVTLSCSPISGHRSVSWYQQTPGQGLQFLFEYFSETQRNKGNFPGRFSGRQFSNSRSEMNVSTLELGDSALYLCASSPGQETQYFGPGTRLLVL.

There are many counts of this clone. V is TRBV28 and J is TRBJ2-7, with D unclear. With 6 bases removed from V and 4 bases from J, the gap between germline ends came to 16 bases. CDR1 is MDHEN and CDR2 is SYDVKM in the germline V gene. The CDR3 has 14 amino acids. The CDR3, as DNA: TGTGCCAGCAGGCTAGGTCGTACCTTTTACGAGCAGTACTTC. This encodes CASRLGRTFYEQYF.

This chain uses TRBV5-4 with TRBJ1-2; no reliable D call. Trimming stripped 2 bases from V and 8 bases from J, with 16 bases between. Germline values: CDR1 SGHNT, CDR2 YYREEE (reference sequence). This CDR3 is 14 amino acids long. CDR3 sequence reads: CASSFLGMVRGYTF. The CDR3, as DNA: TGTGCCAGCAGCTTTCTAGGGATGGTGCGGGGCTACACCTTC.

The chain links TRBV25-1 to TRBJ1-2; D unresolved. Trimming shortened V by 1 base and J by 8 bases, and 11 bases separated the two germline ends. The germline CDR1 and CDR2 sequences are MGHDK and SYGVNS. The CDR3 length is 13 residues. CDR3: CASSEWYGRGYTF. DNA of the CDR3: TGTGCCAGCAGTGAATGGTACGGGCGGGGCTACACCTTC.